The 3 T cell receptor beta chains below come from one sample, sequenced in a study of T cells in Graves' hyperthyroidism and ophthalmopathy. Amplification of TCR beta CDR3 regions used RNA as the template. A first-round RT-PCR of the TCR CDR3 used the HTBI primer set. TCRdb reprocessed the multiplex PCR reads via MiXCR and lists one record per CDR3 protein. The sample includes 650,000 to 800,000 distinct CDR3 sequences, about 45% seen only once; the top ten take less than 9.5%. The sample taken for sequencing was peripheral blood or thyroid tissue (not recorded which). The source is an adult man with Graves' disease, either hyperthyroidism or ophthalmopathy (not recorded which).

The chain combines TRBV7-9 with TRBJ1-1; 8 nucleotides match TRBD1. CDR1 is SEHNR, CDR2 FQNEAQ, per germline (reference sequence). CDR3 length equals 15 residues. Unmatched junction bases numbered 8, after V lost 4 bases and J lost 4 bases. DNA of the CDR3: TGTGCCAGCAGCTCCGGACAGGGAACAGTCACTGAAGCTTTCTTT. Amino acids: CASSSGQGTVTEAFF.

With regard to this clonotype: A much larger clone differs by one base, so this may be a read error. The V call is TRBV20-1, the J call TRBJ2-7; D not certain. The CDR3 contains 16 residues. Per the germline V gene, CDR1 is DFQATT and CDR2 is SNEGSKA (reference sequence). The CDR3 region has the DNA TGCAGTGCTAGAGATCCACCTAGGGCTGACTCCTACGACCAGTACTTC. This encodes CSARDPPRADSYDQYF.

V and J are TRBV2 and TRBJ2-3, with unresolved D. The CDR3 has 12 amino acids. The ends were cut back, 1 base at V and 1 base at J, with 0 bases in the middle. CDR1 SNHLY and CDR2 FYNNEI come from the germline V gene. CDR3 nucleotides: TGTGCCAGCAGTGAAGGCACAGATACGCAGTATTTT. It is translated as CASSEGTDTQYF.